This T cell receptor (beta chain) was profiled in a study of T cell repertoires and HLA-DP antigens. Study-level information: In vitro CD4+ alloreactivity was against HeLa-presented HLA-DP. Study results and caveats: Against one allele, clones undetected before culture averaged about 34%; against the other, less than 65%. Responder cells were total CD4+ cells with a HeLa antigen-presenting system.

The CDR3 has 15 amino acids. V lost 0 bases and J lost 9, with 17 bases in between. Looked up from germline, CDR1 is SGHKS and CDR2 is YYEKEE (reference sequence). Primers targeted 54 TRBV and 13 TRBJ segments. Clones were read by immunoSEQ multiplex PCR, and TCRdb kept only the in-frame ones, dropping some. The sample records over 100,000 clones, more than 85% being singletons. In this sample, this clone turned up once. Its antigen is still unknown. The sequencing input was CD4+ T cells from PBMCs. This TCR derives from a woman under 30 in good health and CMV-seronegative. V is TRBV5-5 and J is TRBJ2-3, with a possible D match to TRBD1 (5 bases). CDR3 in amino acids: CASSLAPTVSGTQYF. The CDR3, as DNA: TGTGCCAGCAGCTTGGCCCCGACAGTATCGGGCACGCAGTATTTT.